This T cell receptor (beta chain) was sequenced in a study of glioma-infiltrating T cells after dendritic cell vaccination. PBMC sampling occurred before vaccination, two weeks after the third dose, and at progression. Study results and caveats: Patients with more pretreatment TILs had longer time to progression and survival.

As for this clone: The antigen remains undetermined.

Up to 2 ug genomic DNA was used for TCRB CDR3 amplification. The primer mix had 60 V beta and 13 J beta primers. TCRdb keeps only in-frame clones here, not all; method: immunoSEQ multiplex PCR. The table shows 93,000 or so clones, with roughly 76% occurring only once. Germline loops: CDR1 MGHRA, CDR2 YSYEKL. The CDR3 is 14 amino acids. V lost 5 bases and J lost 3; bases outside the gene matches: 6. The sequencing used blood, collected before dendritic cell vaccination. This clonotype originated in a human donor with glioblastoma. V is TRBV4-1 and J is TRBJ2-7, with 8 bases lining up with TRBD1. The CDR3 here is CASSSTDRGYEQYF. CDR3 in DNA: TGCGCCAGCAGCTCGACCGACAGGGGCTACGAGCAGTACTTC.